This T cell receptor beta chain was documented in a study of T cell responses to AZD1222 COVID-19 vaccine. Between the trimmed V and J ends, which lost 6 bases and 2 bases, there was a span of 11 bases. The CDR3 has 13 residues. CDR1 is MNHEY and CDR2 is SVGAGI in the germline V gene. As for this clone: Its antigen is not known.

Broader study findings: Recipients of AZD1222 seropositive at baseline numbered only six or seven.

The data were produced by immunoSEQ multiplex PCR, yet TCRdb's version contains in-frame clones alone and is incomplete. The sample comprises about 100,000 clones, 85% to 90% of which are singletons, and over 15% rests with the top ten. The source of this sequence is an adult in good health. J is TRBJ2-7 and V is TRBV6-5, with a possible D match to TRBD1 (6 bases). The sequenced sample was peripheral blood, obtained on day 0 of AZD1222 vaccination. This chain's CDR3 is CASSRGRTYEQYF. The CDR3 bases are TGTGCCAGCAGCAGGGGACGTACCTACGAGCAGTACTTC.